One and the same sample provided the 24 T cell receptor beta chains below, sequenced in a study of cytotoxic CD8 clonotypes in ibrutinib-treated CLL. The table came from immunoSEQ multiplex PCR; TCRdb's copy has only in-frame clones and leaves some out. The sample consists of some 160,000 clones, around 84% of them appearing once. Here the sequenced sample was PBMCs, taken after 12 months of ibrutinib treatment. These receptors were obtained from a human donor with chronic lymphocytic leukemia.

This chain joins TRBV7-2 and TRBJ1-3, with unresolved D. V was cut by 5 bases and J by 3 bases, with 5 bases left in between. Germline values: CDR1 SGHTA, CDR2 FQGNSA. The CDR3 runs to 12 residues. The CDR3 nucleotides are TGTGCCAGCAGCATCAGTGGAAACACCATATATTTT. Encoded protein: CASSISGNTIYF.

The V call is TRBV5-1, the J call TRBJ2-7, with 11 bases lining up with TRBD2. Trimming took 4 bases from V and 0 from J; bases not matched to a gene: 12. The CDR3 is made up of 18 amino acids. The germline CDR1 and CDR2 sequences are SGHRS and YFSETQ. The CDR3 coding sequence is TGCGCCAGCAGCCCGTTGGGGGGCGGACTAGCGGGCTCCTACGAGCAGTACTTC. It yields the protein CASSPLGGGLAGSYEQYF.

The V and J genes are TRBV7-2 and TRBJ1-4; TRBD1 might be the D (5 bases). This CDR3 is 16 amino acids long. Germline V gene lookup returns CDR1 SGHTA and CDR2 FQGNSA. V lost 1 base and J lost 2, with 11 bases in between. The CDR3 DNA reads TGTGCCAGCAGCTTAGGACAGACTGGGACTAATGAAAAACTGTTTTTT. Translated: CASSLGQTGTNEKLFF.

The rearrangement links TRBV7-2 to TRBJ1-2, with 8 bases that match TRBD1. Germline lookup yields CDR1 SGHTA and CDR2 FQGNSA. CDR3 length: 13 residues. J was trimmed by 4 bases and V by 5 bases; bases with no gene match: 3. The CDR3 bases are TGTGCCAGCAGCCGAGGACAGGGCTATGGCTACACCTTC. This codes for CASSRGQGYGYTF.

V and J are TRBV4-3 and TRBJ2-3; the D is unclear. The CDR3 is 15 amino acids. V was shortened by 1 base and J by 3 bases, with 11 bases between the two germline ends. In germline, CDR1 is LGHNA, CDR2 YSLEER. The CDR3 DNA follows: TGCGCCAGCAGCCAAGGGGGTAGTGGAACAGATACGCAGTATTTT. Amino acids: CASSQGGSGTDTQYF.

The chain combines TRBV28 with TRBJ1-5; D is undetermined. V was cut by 6 bases and J by 1 base, with 16 bases left in between. The germline V gene encodes CDR1 MDHEN and CDR2 SYDVKM. The CDR3 consists of 16 residues. The CDR3 DNA reads TGTGCCAGCAGCCTCTCCGACTTGTGGAGCAATCAGCCCCAGCATTTT. Amino acids: CASSLSDLWSNQPQHF.

The chain has TRBV19 and TRBJ2-1; 13 bases are shared with TRBD2. This CDR3 comprises 16 residues. Per the germline V gene, CDR1 is LNHDA and CDR2 is SQIVND (reference sequence). The junction had 8 bases not matched to a gene; V was cut back by 4 bases and J by 8 bases. The CDR3 loop is CASSTPGTSGKDEQFF. DNA for the CDR3: TGTGCCAGTAGTACCCCCGGGACTAGCGGGAAAGATGAGCAGTTCTTC.

CDR3 nucleotide sequence: TGTGCCAGCAGTTCCCTCCTGGGACTACAGGGGACCGGGGAGCTGTTTTTT. It codes for CASSSLLGLQGTGELFF. The chain carries TRBV28 and TRBJ2-2; D assignment may be TRBD1 or TRBD2 (7 bases each). The V and J ends lost 4 bases and 5 bases respectively, with 20 bases between them. Germline CDR1 reads MDHEN; CDR2 reads SYDVKM. The CDR3 covers 17 residues.

In its sample, this clone was seen once. The CDR3 DNA follows: TGTGCCAGCAGCCCACGGTTGGGGGCTTACAATGAGCAGTTCTTC. It encodes CASSPRLGAYNEQFF. The chain carries TRBV9 and TRBJ2-1, with a possible D match to TRBD1 (6 bases). V was clipped by 4 bases and J by 4 bases, with 15 bases between them. The CDR3 has 15 residues. Germline-derived CDR1 and CDR2 are SGDLS and YYNGEE.

This clone was observed a handful of times. CDR3 coding DNA: TGTGCCAGCAGCTCCTATATGGATACGCAGTATTTT. Its protein product is CASSSYMDTQYF. This chain links TRBV7-9 with TRBJ2-3; D is uncertain. Trimming stripped 4 bases from V and 6 bases from J, with 8 bases between. The CDR3 totals 12 residues. Germline V CDR1 and CDR2: SEHNR, FQNEAQ (reference sequence).

V is TRBV28 and J is TRBJ2-7; D remains unclear. The CDR3 runs to 17 residues. V was clipped by 4 bases and J by 4 bases, with 23 bases between them. CDR1 and CDR2 from the germline V gene are MDHEN and SYDVKM. This chain's CDR3 is CASSSSRWGGFEYEQYF. CDR3 DNA sequence: TGTGCCAGCAGTTCTAGTCGCTGGGGTGGTTTTGAGTACGAGCAGTACTTC.

The rearrangement uses TRBV28 and TRBJ2-7; 9 nucleotides agree with TRBD1. The CDR3 extends over 16 amino acids. V lost 2 bases to trimming and J lost 1 base; unmatched junction nucleotides: 6. The germline gives CDR1 MDHEN, CDR2 SYDVKM. The CDR3 nucleotides read TGTGCCAGCAGTTTAATGTCGACAGGGGGATCCTACGAGCAGTACTTC. Translated: CASSLMSTGGSYEQYF.

V is TRBV25-1 and J is TRBJ2-4; D is uncertain. Germline loops: CDR1 MGHDK, CDR2 SYGVNS. Between the trimmed V and J ends, which lost 6 bases and 2 bases, there was a span of 11 bases. The CDR3 runs 14 residues. The CDR3 DNA reads TGTGCCAGCAGGGGTGGGTGGTCCAAAAACATTCAGTACTTC. Its protein is CASRGGWSKNIQYF.

V usage is TRBV30 and J usage is TRBJ1-2; D may be TRBD1 (5 bases). V lost 0 bases to trimming and J lost 7 bases, with 9 bases between them. The CDR3 runs to 12 residues. Germline V gene lookup returns CDR1 GTSNPN and CDR2 SVGIG (reference sequence). The CDR3, as DNA: TGTGCCTGGAGTGTACGGGGGGGTGGCTACACCTTC. Amino acid sequence: CAWSVRGGGYTF.

This chain connects TRBV9 to TRBJ2-5; 9 nucleotides align to TRBD2. In germline, CDR1 is SGDLS, CDR2 YYNGEE. The CDR3 extends over 15 amino acids. V gave up 0 bases and J gave up 4 bases; unmatched junction bases: 4. CDR3 loop: CASSVAAGGRETQYF. CDR3 DNA sequence: TGTGCCAGCAGCGTAGCCGCGGGGGGGCGAGAGACCCAGTACTTC.

The J gene is TRBJ2-5, the V gene TRBV4-2; TRBD2 agrees at 11 bases. V gave up 0 bases and J gave up 3 bases; unmatched junction bases: 12. The CDR3 is made up of 19 amino acids. In germline, CDR1 is LGHNA, CDR2 YNFKEQ. The CDR3 nucleotides read TGTGCCAGCAGCCAAGAGGGGGTAGCGGGAGGGCCGGTAAAAGAGACCCAGTACTTC. Residues: CASSQEGVAGGPVKETQYF.

V usage is TRBV7-2 and J usage is TRBJ2-7, with D uncertain. The V and J ends lost 5 bases and 9 bases respectively, with 14 bases between them. This CDR3 comprises 12 residues. Germline V gives CDR1 SGHTA, CDR2 FQGNSA. In DNA, the CDR3 is TGTGCCAGCAGCCCAACTGTCAAGGGGCAGTACTTC. It encodes CASSPTVKGQYF.

This rearrangement joins TRBV7-9 to TRBJ1-1; 7 nucleotides align to TRBD1. CDR3 length equals 14 residues. CDR1 and CDR2 (germline): SEHNR, FQNEAQ (reference sequence). After removal of 2 bases from V and 3 bases from J, the junction contained 3 bases not matched to a gene. The CDR3 sequence: CASSLQGVDTEAFF. The CDR3 DNA reads TGTGCCAGCAGCTTACAGGGGGTGGACACTGAAGCTTTCTTT.

A few counts support this clone. The rearrangement joins TRBV4-2 to TRBJ2-1; no clear D gene. The V end was cut by 4 bases, the J end by 8 bases, with 15 bases between. The CDR3 is 14 residues long. Germline V CDR1 and CDR2: LGHNA, YNFKEQ. CDR3 DNA: TGTGCCAGCAGCCCTCCGGGCGGCCTAGATGAGCAGTTCTTC. It is translated as CASSPPGGLDEQFF.

This sequence joins TRBV19 and TRBJ1-5, with D possibly matching TRBD1 (5 bases). This CDR3 contains 14 residues. Looked up from germline, CDR1 is LNHDA and CDR2 is SQIVND (reference sequence). Trimming shortened V by 4 bases and J by 5 bases, and 12 bases separated the two germline ends. The CDR3 loop is CASSTMGGDQPQHF. CDR3 DNA: TGTGCCAGTAGTACGATGGGGGGGGATCAGCCCCAGCATTTT.

This chain connects TRBV1 to TRBJ2-5; the table's D call, TRBD2, was not checked against the DNA. TRBV1 is classified as a pseudogene. The CDR3 is 16 amino acids. The CDR3: CTSITPGLAGEETQYF. The DNA for the CDR3 is TGCACCAGCATCACACCGGGACTAGCGGGGGAAGAGACCCAGTACTTC.

Notes on this clone: Other nucleotide sequences in the sample specify the same CDR3. This rearrangement joins TRBV4-2 to TRBJ2-3, with TRBD2 as a possible D gene (6 bases). Germline V gives CDR1 LGHNA, CDR2 YNFKEQ. Trimming removed 1 base from V and 1 base from J, with 15 bases in between. The CDR3 is made up of 17 amino acids. The DNA for the CDR3 is TGTGCCAGCAGCCAAGGAATTGGGGGGAGAGGCACAGATACGCAGTATTTT. It specifies CASSQGIGGRGTDTQYF.

The rearrangement uses TRBV7-2 and TRBJ2-3; TRBD2 matches 9 bases. V shed 1 base and J 1 base; nucleotides not matched to a gene: 6. This CDR3 contains 17 residues. The germline CDR1 and CDR2 sequences are SGHTA and FQGNSA. Here the CDR3 DNA reads TGTGCCAGCAGCTTAGAGCCCCCTAGCGGGGGCACAGATACGCAGTATTTT. It codes for CASSLEPPSGGTDTQYF.

The chain has TRBV5-6 and TRBJ1-2; 8 bases fit TRBD1. Per the germline V gene, CDR1 is SGHDT and CDR2 is YYEEEE. The CDR3 is 17 amino acids. The ends lost 6 bases at V and 4 bases at J; junction bases unmatched: 17. CDR3 DNA sequence: TGTGCCAGCACCACCCAAATTTTCGGGACAGGAGGCTATGGCTACACCTTC. It translates to CASTTQIFGTGGYGYTF.